One sample yielded the 29 T cell receptor beta chains listed below, sequenced in a study of control samples from healthy donors and cancer patients. This table comes from immunoSEQ multiplex PCR, and its TCRdb copy is limited to in-frame clones, with some not included. The data show 70,000 to 100,000 clones, 80% to 90% seen once. Sequenced sample: PBMCs. The receptors were sampled from a woman aged 55-70 years with head and neck cancer.

This sequence joins TRBV29-1 and TRBJ2-1; 11 bases agree with TRBD2. CDR1 is SQVTM, CDR2 ANQGSEA, per germline. The CDR3 has 16 amino acids. V was clipped by 0 bases and J by 4 bases; unmatched bases: 5. CDR3 in DNA: TGCAGCGTTGAAGACACCGGGACTAGCGGTTACAATGAGCAGTTCTTC. It yields the protein CSVEDTGTSGYNEQFF.

The gene calls are TRBV10-2 and TRBJ1-2; D is unclear. V was trimmed by 6 bases and J by 4 bases, leaving 9 bases between them. Germline lookup yields CDR1 WSHSY and CDR2 SAAADI. The CDR3 is 12 residues long. The CDR3: CASSAITYGYTF. CDR3 DNA: TGCGCCAGCAGCGCGATAACCTATGGCTACACCTTC.

This clone was seen only once. The V gene is TRBV12-3 or TRBV12-4, the J gene TRBJ2-7, with D tentatively TRBD2 (6 bases). The CDR3 consists of 13 residues. The V and J ends lost 6 bases and 5 bases respectively, with 14 bases between them. CDR3 nucleotides: TGTGCCAGCAGGGGGGGAGTGATCCACGAGCAGTACTTC. It encodes CASRGGVIHEQYF.

This clone was seen a handful of times. This chain joins TRBV3-1 (or the pseudogene TRBV3-2) and TRBJ2-2, with D hard to call. Germline values: CDR1 LGHDT, CDR2 YNNKEL (reference sequence). Trimming shortened V by 2 bases and J by 4 bases, and 5 bases separated the two germline ends. The CDR3 has 13 residues. The CDR3, as DNA: TGTGCCAGCAGCCAATTAGGCACCGGGGAGCTGTTTTTT. Translated, it gives CASSQLGTGELFF.

The sample holds a few counts of this clone. The V call is TRBV5-1, the J call TRBJ2-3; 8 nucleotides match TRBD1. Germline V gene lookup returns CDR1 SGHRS and CDR2 YFSETQ. This CDR3 contains 15 residues. Trimming took 4 bases from V and 4 from J; bases not matched to a gene: 8. CDR3 nucleotides: TGCGCCAGCAGCAACGACAGGGGTGGCGCAGATACGCAGTATTTT. Translating gives CASSNDRGGADTQYF.

This chain uses TRBV7-2 with TRBJ2-1; D is unresolved. This CDR3 has 14 residues. CDR1 SGHTA and CDR2 FQGNSA come from the germline V gene. The V and J ends lost 2 bases and 4 bases respectively, with 9 bases between them. The CDR3 here is CASSLTASYNEQFF. CDR3 coding DNA: TGTGCCAGCAGCTTAACCGCATCTTACAATGAGCAGTTCTTC.

The chain joins TRBV5-1 to TRBJ2-2; 8 bases agree with TRBD1. The V gene's germline CDR1 is SGHRS and CDR2 YFSETQ. The CDR3 is made up of 16 amino acids. V was clipped by 4 bases and J by 5 bases; unmatched bases: 10. CDR3 in DNA: TGCGCCAGCAGCAAAGAAGGGACAGGATGGACCGGGGAGCTGTTTTTT. This encodes CASSKEGTGWTGELFF.

This clone came up once. The V call is TRBV5-1, the J call TRBJ2-5; 8 bases fit TRBD1. The CDR3 is made up of 15 amino acids. J was trimmed by 2 bases and V by 1 base; bases with no gene match: 4. Per germline, CDR1 SGHRS and CDR2 YFSETQ. CDR3 sequence reads: CASSLLQGAQETQYF. The CDR3 region has the DNA TGCGCCAGCAGCTTGCTTCAGGGGGCACAAGAGACCCAGTACTTC.

The rearrangement joins TRBV7-2 to TRBJ1-3; perhaps TRBD1 as D (5 bases). The CDR3 extends over 16 amino acids. V dropped 1 base and J dropped 0 bases, with 10 bases sitting between them. Germline CDR1 and CDR2: SGHTA and FQGNSA. The CDR3 region is CASSLGFGGSGNTIYF. Written as DNA, the CDR3 is TGTGCCAGCAGCTTAGGATTCGGGGGCTCTGGAAACACCATATATTTT.

The CDR3 DNA reads as TGTGCCAGCAGCCGTGTTTTAGGGTCGGAGATCAATGAGCAGTTCTTC. It yields the protein CASSRVLGSEINEQFF. The chain couples TRBV4-2 to TRBJ2-1, with D unresolved. CDR3 size: 16 residues. Trimming cost V 4 bases and J 6 bases, with 19 bases left between them. The germline V gene encodes CDR1 LGHNA and CDR2 YNFKEQ.

The rearrangement links TRBV5-4 to TRBJ2-7; TRBD2 might be the D (6 bases). Looked up from germline, CDR1 is SGHNT and CDR2 is YYREEE (reference sequence). This CDR3 spans 14 amino acids. Trimming cost V 4 bases and J 3 bases, with 14 bases left between them. The CDR3 coding sequence is TGTGCCAGCAGCGTTCGGGGACTTTTCTACGAGCAGTACTTC. Protein product: CASSVRGLFYEQYF.

The chain couples TRBV28 to TRBJ1-5; D remains unclear. CDR3 length: 15 amino acids. V was clipped by 1 base and J by 3 bases, with 10 bases between them. The germline V gene encodes CDR1 MDHEN and CDR2 SYDVKM. The CDR3 loop reads CASSLSRAPNQPQHF. In DNA form, the CDR3 reads TGTGCCAGCAGTTTATCTAGGGCACCCAATCAGCCCCAGCATTTT.

This chain connects TRBV19 to TRBJ2-1; TRBD1 might be the D (5 bases). With 2 bases removed from V and 4 bases from J, the gap between germline ends came to 12 bases. The CDR3 extends over 15 amino acids. Germline values: CDR1 LNHDA, CDR2 SQIVND (reference sequence). The DNA for the CDR3 is TGTGCCAGTAGTATACGTCAGGGTACGTACAATGAGCAGTTCTTC. Its protein product is CASSIRQGTYNEQFF. The variable domain in full, with the rest retrieved from reference TRBV19 and TRBJ2-1, is DGGITQSPKYLFRKEGQNVTLSCEQNLNHDAMYWYRQDPGQGLRLIYYSQIVNDFQKGDIAEGYSVSREKKESFPLTVTSAQKNPTAFYLCASSIRQGTYNEQFFGPGTRLTVL.

The V and J genes are TRBV6-2 or TRBV6-3 and TRBJ2-1; D is unresolved. Between the trimmed V and J ends, which lost 3 bases and 2 bases, there was a span of 11 bases. Per germline, CDR1 MNHEY and CDR2 SVGEGT. There are 15 residues in the CDR3. CDR3 in DNA: TGTGCCAGCAGTTATGGACCCAACACCTACAATGAGCAGTTCTTC. Protein product: CASSYGPNTYNEQFF.

The chain is built from TRBV18 and TRBJ2-1; tentative D call: TRBD2 (5 bases). Germline loops: CDR1 KGHSH, CDR2 LQKENI. This CDR3 has 15 amino acids. With 1 base removed from V and 4 bases from J, the gap between germline ends came to 11 bases. The CDR3 DNA reads TGTGCCAGCTCACCACTCCTAAGCGGTTACAATGAGCAGTTCTTC. This encodes CASSPLLSGYNEQFF. Full variable domain (missing parts from reference TRBV18 and TRBJ2-1): NAGVMQNPRHLVRRRGQEARLRCSPMKGHSHVYWYRQLPEEGLKFMVYLQKENIIDESGMPKERFSAEFPKEGPSILRIQQVVRGDSAAYFCASSPLLSGYNEQFFGPGTRLTVL.

This clone was seen a single time. This chain uses TRBV4-3 with TRBJ2-4; D gene ambiguous. The length of the CDR3 is 14 residues. Germline V gene lookup returns CDR1 LGHNA and CDR2 YSLEER. Trimming removed 0 bases at V and 6 bases at J, with 9 bases between. CDR3 nucleotides: TGCGCCAGCAGCCAAGACACATCGGGAAACATTCAGTACTTC. It translates to CASSQDTSGNIQYF.

The chain carries TRBV28 and TRBJ2-7; 9 bases are a match to TRBD2. CDR1 and CDR2 from the germline V gene are MDHEN and SYDVKM. V shed 6 bases and J 3 bases; nucleotides not matched to a gene: 15. This CDR3 has 17 residues. The CDR3 loop reads CASRLAGVSVLSYEQYF. The CDR3, as DNA: TGTGCCAGCAGGTTAGCGGGAGTAAGTGTGTTAAGCTACGAGCAGTACTTC.

J is TRBJ1-6 and V is TRBV6-6; 7 bases align to TRBD1. Germline-derived CDR1 and CDR2 are MNHNY and SVGAGI (reference sequence). CDR3 length: 17 residues. V was pared by 5 bases and J by 5 bases, with 12 bases of the junction left unmatched. CDR3 sequence: CASSPPIYGTDNSPLHF. CDR3 coding DNA: TGTGCCAGCAGTCCGCCTATATACGGGACAGATAATTCACCCCTCCACTTT.

The rearrangement links TRBV18 to TRBJ2-2; the D is unclear. The CDR3 spans 13 residues. Germline V lookup: CDR1 KGHSH, CDR2 LQKENI. V lost 0 bases, J lost 7 bases, and 6 bases lay in between. The CDR3 loop reads CASSPPLGGELFF. The CDR3 coding sequence is TGTGCCAGCTCACCACCGTTGGGCGGGGAGCTGTTTTTT. Looking up the rest from reference TRBV18 and TRBJ2-2 gives the full variable domain: NAGVMQNPRHLVRRRGQEARLRCSPMKGHSHVYWYRQLPEEGLKFMVYLQKENIIDESGMPKERFSAEFPKEGPSILRIQQVVRGDSAAYFCASSPPLGGELFFGEGSRLTVL.

This clone was recorded a few times. V usage is TRBV30 and J usage is TRBJ2-1, with 11 bases lining up with TRBD2. Per germline, CDR1 GTSNPN and CDR2 SVGIG (reference sequence). V lost 3 bases to trimming and J lost 8 bases; unmatched junction nucleotides: 6. CDR3 length equals 14 residues. CDR3 coding DNA: TGTGCCTGGAGACTAGCGGGAGCTCTGGATGAGCAGTTCTTC. Its protein product is CAWRLAGALDEQFF.

The CDR3 bases are TGTGCCACCAGCAGAGAAATGGTTCCTGGGGCCAACGTCCTGACTTTC. Translating gives CATSREMVPGANVLTF. The V gene is TRBV15, the J gene TRBJ2-6; D gene uncertain. V was cut by 0 bases and J by 2 bases, with 8 bases left in between. The CDR3 consists of 16 residues. Germline V lookup: CDR1 LNHNV, CDR2 YYDKDF (reference sequence).

J is TRBJ2-7 and V is TRBV7-2; 10 bases agree with TRBD1. Germline CDR1 reads SGHTA; CDR2 reads FQGNSA. With V trimmed by 3 bases and J by 7 bases, 6 bases remained unmatched. CDR3 length equals 14 residues. This chain's CDR3 is CASSFTSDRGEQYF. CDR3 nucleotide sequence: TGTGCCAGCAGCTTTACCTCGGACAGGGGGGAGCAGTACTTC. Based on the CDR3 plus reference TRBV7-2 and TRBJ2-7, the full variable domain is GAGVSQSPSNKVTEKGKDVELRCDPISGHTALYWYRQSLGQGLEFLIYFQGNSAPDKSGLPSDRFSAERTGGSVSTLTIQRTQQEDSAVYLCASSFTSDRGEQYFGPGTRLTVT.

This chain uses TRBV21-1 with TRBJ2-7; the table's D gene call, TRBD2, was not cross checked with the DNA. TRBV21-1 is deemed a pseudogene. This CDR3 spans 14 amino acids. CDR3 in DNA: TGTGCCAGCAGCCCGGGACTAGTATGCTCCGAGCAGTACTTC. This sequence encodes CASSPGLVCSEQYF.

The chain employs TRBV5-1 and TRBJ2-1, with TRBD2 matching over 13 bases. CDR3 length: 17 residues. The V and J ends lost 4 bases and 6 bases, in that order; junction bases with no gene match: 10. Germline V gene sequence: CDR1 SGHRS, CDR2 YFSETQ. The CDR3 is CASSGGLAGRGLNEQFF. CDR3 coding DNA: TGCGCCAGCAGCGGGGGACTAGCGGGAAGGGGTCTCAATGAGCAGTTCTTC.

This chain joins TRBV9 and TRBJ1-3; D is undetermined. Germline CDR1 reads SGDLS; CDR2 reads YYNGEE. V was clipped by 0 bases and J by 2 bases, with 15 bases between them. CDR3 length: 17 amino acids. The CDR3 sequence: CASSVGGPTVAGNTIYF. CDR3 in DNA: TGTGCCAGCAGCGTAGGAGGGCCGACCGTGGCTGGAAACACCATATATTTT.

This clone was found a few times. The chain recombines TRBV7-9 with TRBJ2-1, with no clear D. This CDR3 contains 14 residues. Trimming cost V 1 base and J 2 bases, with 6 bases left between them. From germline, CDR1 is SEHNR and CDR2 FQNEAQ (reference sequence). As DNA, the CDR3 is TGTGCCAGCAGCTTAGGTATAGCCTACAATGAGCAGTTCTTC. Translation: CASSLGIAYNEQFF.

The V and J genes are TRBV10-3 and TRBJ2-7; D remains ambiguous. V lost 2 bases, J lost 3 bases, and 5 bases lay in between. Germline V gene data show CDR1 as ENHRY and CDR2 as SYGVKD. The CDR3 totals 12 residues. CDR3 bases: TGTGCCATCAGTGAGCCCGACTACGAGCAGTACTTC. Its protein is CAISEPDYEQYF.

The sample holds one count of this clone. The rearrangement joins TRBV19 to TRBJ1-4; TRBD1 matches 10 bases. V gave up 5 bases and J gave up 6 bases; unmatched junction bases: 6. The CDR3 is 15 residues long. Germline V gene data show CDR1 as LNHDA and CDR2 as SQIVND (reference sequence). CDR3 loop: CASSPQTGGDEKLFF. In nucleotides, the CDR3 is TGTGCCAGTAGTCCTCAGACAGGGGGCGATGAAAAACTGTTTTTT.

The rearrangement uses TRBV7-8 and TRBJ2-1, with a possible D match to TRBD2 (6 bases). CDR1 is SGHVS, CDR2 FQNEAQ, per germline. V was cut by 5 bases and J by 0 bases, with 14 bases left in between. The CDR3 spans 16 residues. This chain's CDR3 is CASSRGGVSSYNEQFF. CDR3 sequence (DNA): TGTGCCAGCAGCCGTGGAGGGGTTAGCTCCTACAATGAGCAGTTCTTC.